The 12 T cell receptor beta chains below all came from one sample that was sequenced in a study of blood T cell repertoires in COVID-19. Clones were read by immunoSEQ multiplex PCR, and TCRdb kept only the in-frame ones, dropping some. Of some 350,000 clones detected, approximately 89% appear once; the ten largest clones hold around 3.3%. The sample comprised peripheral blood. The receptors come from a woman aged 18-29 years who had recovered from COVID-19.

The chain is built from TRBV11-3 and TRBJ2-4; 12 bases are a match to TRBD2. Germline loops: CDR1 SGHNT, CDR2 YENEEA. V was clipped by 5 bases and J by 0 bases; unmatched bases: 11. The CDR3 is made up of 19 amino acids. The CDR3 protein is CASSPRTSGVELAKNIQYF. The CDR3 nucleotides read TGTGCCAGCAGCCCCCGGACTAGCGGGGTTGAACTAGCCAAAAACATTCAGTACTTC. Looking up the rest from reference TRBV11-3 and TRBJ2-4 gives the full variable domain: EAGVVQSPRYKIIEKKQPVAFWCNPISGHNTLYWYLQNLGQGPELLIRYENEEAVDDSQLPKDRFSAERLKGVDSTLKIQPAELGDSAVYLCASSPRTSGVELAKNIQYFGAGTRLSVL.

The chain combines TRBV2 with TRBJ1-1; a possible D gene is TRBD1 (5 bases). The CDR3 has 13 residues. V was shortened by 5 bases and J by 2 bases, with 9 bases between the two germline ends. The germline V gene has CDR1 SNHLY and CDR2 FYNNEI. CDR3 loop: CASSIQVNTEAFF. CDR3 nucleotides: TGTGCCAGCAGTATACAGGTAAACACTGAAGCTTTCTTT.

This chain links TRBV12-3 or TRBV12-4 with TRBJ2-1; no clear D. Trimming left V 7 bases short and J 4 bases short, with 8 bases between. The CDR3 totals 12 residues. The CDR3 reads CASTHRYNEQFF. In DNA, the CDR3 is TGTGCCAGCACACATCGATACAATGAGCAGTTCTTC.

The chain has TRBV3-1 (or the pseudogene TRBV3-2) and TRBJ2-2, with 7 bases identical to TRBD2. Per the germline V gene, CDR1 is LGHDT and CDR2 is YNNKEL (reference sequence). Trimming cost V 4 bases and J 5 bases; bases outside gene matches: 1. This CDR3 is 13 amino acids long. The CDR3 sequence is CASSREGTGELFF. Here the CDR3 DNA reads TGTGCCAGCAGCCGGGAGGGGACCGGGGAGCTGTTTTTT.

The genes are TRBV19 and TRBJ1-4, with 10 bases lining up with TRBD1. The CDR3 covers 14 residues. Germline lookup yields CDR1 LNHDA and CDR2 SQIVND (reference sequence). After removal of 7 bases from V and 8 bases from J, the junction contained 7 bases not matched to a gene. In nucleotides, the CDR3 is TGTGCCAGTACGGGGTGGGACAGGGGAGAAAAACTGTTTTTT. Translating gives CASTGWDRGEKLFF.

The DNA for the CDR3 is TGTGCCTGGGCGAGGGCTAGCACGGCCAAAAACATTCAGTACTTC. This sequence encodes CAWARASTAKNIQYF. V gene TRBV30 combines with J gene TRBJ2-4; D is possibly TRBD2 (5 bases). This CDR3 is 15 amino acids long. With 5 bases removed from V and 1 base from J, the gap between germline ends came to 15 bases. From germline, CDR1 is GTSNPN and CDR2 SVGIG (reference sequence).

The chain recombines TRBV29-1 with TRBJ1-1; D is uncertain. The germline V gene encodes CDR1 SQVTM and CDR2 ANQGSEA. Trimming took 3 bases from V and 1 from J, leaving 3 bases between them. The CDR3 spans 11 residues. The CDR3 nucleotides are TGCAGCGTTGATAAGAACACTGAAGCTTTCTTT. It specifies CSVDKNTEAFF.

The chain is built from TRBV6-5 and TRBJ2-7, with D uncertain. The CDR3 is 12 amino acids. Trimming removed 4 bases at V and 1 base at J, with 5 bases between. Germline loops: CDR1 MNHEY, CDR2 SVGAGI. CDR3 sequence reads: CASSSGSYEQYV. The CDR3 DNA reads as TGTGCCAGCAGTTCCGGGTCCTACGAGCAGTACGTC.

This clone was seen a single time. V usage is TRBV9 and J usage is TRBJ1-3; TRBD1 might be the D (6 bases). The CDR3 has 16 residues. Germline CDR1 reads SGDLS; CDR2 reads YYNGEE. V was clipped by 4 bases and J by 1 base, with 15 bases between them. CDR3 in DNA: TGTGCCAGCAGCCCCCACAGGGTTGATTCTGGAAACACCATATATTTT. Amino acid sequence: CASSPHRVDSGNTIYF.

This clone was seen a single time. The chain carries TRBV19 and TRBJ2-1; TRBD2 matches 8 bases. Germline trimming cut 10 bases from V and 9 bases from J; bases unmatched to any gene: 11. The germline gives CDR1 LNHDA, CDR2 SQIVND (reference sequence). The CDR3 extends over 13 amino acids. CDR3 region: CATKGLEGGEQFF. Here the CDR3 DNA reads TGTGCCACTAAGGGACTAGAAGGCGGTGAGCAGTTCTTC.

The chain uses TRBV7-2 and TRBJ2-1, with D perhaps TRBD2 (6 bases). The CDR3 extends over 16 amino acids. V shed 6 bases and J shed 3 bases, with 18 bases lying between them. CDR1 and CDR2 from the germline V gene are SGHTA and FQGNSA. The CDR3 DNA sequence: TGTGCCAGCAGTACCCGTCCGGGAGTCGTCTACAATGAGCAGTTCTTC. Amino acid sequence: CASSTRPGVVYNEQFF.

This sequence joins TRBV30 and TRBJ2-3; 9 bases are shared with TRBD2. The CDR3 totals 16 residues. CDR1 is GTSNPN, CDR2 SVGIG, per germline (reference sequence). CDR3 sequence reads: CAQGLAGTASTDTQYF. The CDR3 coding sequence is TGTGCGCAAGGGCTAGCGGGGACAGCAAGCACAGATACGCAGTATTTT.